The 18 T cell receptor beta chains presented below share a single source sample, sequenced in a study of blood T cell repertoires in COVID-19. Clones were sequenced by immunoSEQ multiplex PCR, and TCRdb holds only the in-frame ones, with some missing. The table has tens of thousands of clones, 75% to 85% seen once. Input material: peripheral blood. The source of these receptors is a human donor in a cohort sampled during active COVID-19.

The table lists this clone with a few counts. The chain employs TRBV19 and TRBJ1-2, with 9 bases that match TRBD1. V was clipped by 3 bases and J by 8 bases; unmatched bases: 10. This CDR3 region has 15 residues. Germline-derived CDR1 and CDR2 are LNHDA and SQIVND (reference sequence). The CDR3 reads CASSIPWDRAEGYTF. The CDR3 region has the DNA TGTGCCAGTAGTATTCCCTGGGACAGGGCGGAGGGCTACACCTTC.

The J gene is TRBJ1-1, the V gene TRBV14; D remains unclear. The germline gives CDR1 SGHDN, CDR2 FVKESK. Trimming left V 2 bases short and J 0 bases short, with 10 bases between. The CDR3 spans 15 residues. The CDR3 region is CASSQYRAMNTEAFF. The CDR3 bases are TGTGCCAGCAGCCAATACCGCGCCATGAACACTGAAGCTTTCTTT. The whole variable domain, filled in from reference TRBV14 and TRBJ1-1, reads EAGVTQFPSHSVIEKGQTVTLRCDPISGHDNLYWYRRVMGKEIKFLLHFVKESKQDESGMPNNRFLAERTGGTYSTLKVQPAELEDSGVYFCASSQYRAMNTEAFFGQGTRLTVV.

The chain uses TRBV12-3 or TRBV12-4 and TRBJ2-2; possible D gene TRBD1, 5 bases. Trimming removed 7 bases at V and 5 bases at J, with 11 bases between. This CDR3 is built from 13 residues. CDR3 nucleotide sequence: TGTGCCAGCATTAAGGGGCGGACCGGGGAGCTGTTTTTT. Amino acids: CASIKGRTGELFF.

The chain joins TRBV4-3 to TRBJ2-2, with D possibly matching TRBD1 (6 bases). CDR1 and CDR2 from the germline V gene are LGHNA and YSLEER. The length of the CDR3 is 14 residues. V shed 1 base and J shed 7 bases, with 10 bases lying between them. The CDR3 region is CASSQVDSLGELFF. In DNA, the CDR3 is TGCGCCAGCAGCCAAGTGGACAGTCTCGGGGAGCTGTTTTTT.

V and J are TRBV24-1 and TRBJ2-7; 8 bases are a match to TRBD1. The length of the CDR3 is 12 residues. Trimming removed 3 bases from V and 12 bases from J; junction bases left unmatched: 6. Germline loops: CDR1 KGHDR, CDR2 SFDVKD. The CDR3 loop is CATSDGTGGPYF. DNA of the CDR3: TGTGCCACCAGTGATGGGACAGGTGGACCGTACTTC.

A single count supports this clone. This chain joins TRBV7-2 and TRBJ2-7; the D gene is possibly TRBD1 (5 bases). The CDR3 spans 13 residues. V was shortened by 6 bases and J by 0 bases, with 9 bases between the two germline ends. CDR1 and CDR2 (germline): SGHTA, FQGNSA. This CDR3 is CASSPDSSYEQYF. The CDR3, as DNA: TGTGCCAGCAGTCCCGACAGCTCCTACGAGCAGTACTTC.

This chain uses TRBV6-5 with TRBJ2-1, with TRBD2 identical over 7 bases. V shed 7 bases and J 3 bases; nucleotides not matched to a gene: 3. Germline lookup yields CDR1 MNHEY and CDR2 SVGAGI. This CDR3 has 13 residues. The CDR3 loop reads CASTGLGYNEQFF. CDR3 nucleotides: TGTGCCAGCACCGGACTAGGCTACAATGAGCAGTTCTTC.

The chain recombines TRBV7-2 with TRBJ2-1; TRBD2 agrees at 13 bases. The CDR3 is 17 residues long. V gave up 2 bases and J gave up 4 bases; unmatched junction bases: 5. CDR1 and CDR2 from the germline V gene are SGHTA and FQGNSA. In nucleotides, the CDR3 is TGTGCCAGCAGCTTAAAACTAGCGGGAGGGTTATACAATGAGCAGTTCTTC. Translation: CASSLKLAGGLYNEQFF.

This clone occurred once. The CDR3 region is CASSGRDSRAYNEQFF. The CDR3 region has the DNA TGTGCCAGCAGTGGCCGGGACTCCCGAGCCTACAATGAGCAGTTCTTC. The chain uses TRBV25-1 and TRBJ2-1; TRBD2 is a possible D gene (6 bases). The CDR3 is 16 residues long. CDR1 and CDR2 (germline): MGHDK, SYGVNS. V gave up 4 bases and J gave up 2 bases, with 15 bases separating them.

Points on this clone: This sample also contains other DNA sequences that code for the same CDR3. The genes are TRBV11-3 and TRBJ1-1; no reliable D call. Per germline, CDR1 SGHNT and CDR2 YENEEA. The CDR3 length is 15 residues. V lost 1 base and J 3 bases, leaving 12 bases between the germline ends. CDR3 protein: CASSLVRGSYTEAFF. The CDR3 bases are TGTGCCAGCAGCTTAGTCCGGGGATCATACACTGAAGCTTTCTTT.

V and J are TRBV12-5 and TRBJ1-2; perhaps TRBD1 as D (5 bases). This CDR3 is built from 12 residues. Germline V CDR1 and CDR2: LGHNT, FRNRAP. V was pared by 6 bases and J by 7 bases, with 12 bases between. The CDR3 loop reads CASGSAGFGYTF. The CDR3, as DNA: TGTGCTAGTGGGTCAGCAGGGTTTGGCTACACCTTC.

The chain carries TRBV7-9 and TRBJ1-1, with 8 bases identical to TRBD1. Germline V CDR1 and CDR2: SEHNR, FQNEAQ (reference sequence). There are 15 residues in the CDR3. The V and J ends lost 1 base and 0 bases, in that order; junction bases with no gene match: 1. CDR3 sequence reads: CASSLGTGLNTEAFF. DNA of the CDR3: TGTGCCAGCAGCTTAGGGACAGGGCTGAACACTGAAGCTTTCTTT.

The J gene is TRBJ1-1, the V gene TRBV5-1, with TRBD1 matching over 8 bases. Germline V gives CDR1 SGHRS, CDR2 YFSETQ. Unmatched junction bases numbered 9, after V lost 0 bases and J lost 11 bases. The CDR3 consists of 14 residues. The DNA for the CDR3 is TGCGCCAGCAGCTTGGTAGGGCAGGGGGCTTTGGCTTTCTTT. This encodes CASSLVGQGALAFF. The variable domain in full, completed from reference TRBV5-1 and TRBJ1-1, reads KAGVTQTPRYLIKTRGQQVTLSCSPISGHRSVSWYQQTPGQGLQFLFEYFSETQRNKGNFPGRFSGRQFSNSRSEMNVSTLELGDSALYLCASSLVGQGALAFFGQGTRLTVV.

The rearrangement links TRBV5-1 to TRBJ1-3, with D perhaps matching TRBD1 (5 bases). CDR3 length: 15 amino acids. CDR1 SGHRS and CDR2 YFSETQ come from the germline V gene. Trimming cost V 0 bases and J 4 bases, with 11 bases left between them. The CDR3 is CASSLGQTWGNTIYF. The CDR3 nucleotides are TGCGCCAGCAGCTTGGGACAGACCTGGGGAAACACCATATATTTT. Complete variable domain (other parts from reference TRBV5-1 and TRBJ1-3): KAGVTQTPRYLIKTRGQQVTLSCSPISGHRSVSWYQQTPGQGLQFLFEYFSETQRNKGNFPGRFSGRQFSNSRSEMNVSTLELGDSALYLCASSLGQTWGNTIYFGEGSWLTVV.

This clone was counted a few times. V gene TRBV14 combines with J gene TRBJ2-5; 13 positions match TRBD2. Germline loops: CDR1 SGHDN, CDR2 FVKESK. After removal of 5 bases from V and 1 base from J, the junction contained 4 bases not matched to a gene. This CDR3 comprises 16 residues. The CDR3 nucleotides read TGTGCCAGCAGCTCCTGGACTAGCGGGAGCCAAGAGACCCAGTACTTC. This sequence encodes CASSSWTSGSQETQYF.

The chain uses TRBV27 and TRBJ1-5, with a possible D match to TRBD1 (6 bases). V dropped 3 bases and J dropped 7 bases, with 10 bases sitting between them. The germline gives CDR1 MNHEY, CDR2 SMNVEV (reference sequence). The CDR3 is 13 residues long. The CDR3, as DNA: TGTGCCAGCAGTTTGAACAGGGCCCAGCCCCAGCATTTT. Translated: CASSLNRAQPQHF.

The rearrangement links TRBV12-5 to TRBJ2-3; 10 bases fit TRBD2. CDR1 is LGHNT, CDR2 FRNRAP, per germline. The CDR3 totals 17 residues. J lost 6 bases, V lost 5 bases, and 14 bases had no gene match. Here the CDR3 DNA reads TGTGCTAGTGGTGCCCGTAGTACTAGCGGGGCCGGCGATACGCAGTATTTT. Amino acid sequence: CASGARSTSGAGDTQYF.

The chain is built from TRBV7-2 and TRBJ2-1; a possible D gene is TRBD2 (6 bases). The CDR3 has 18 residues. CDR1 and CDR2 (germline): SGHTA, FQGNSA. V shed 1 base and J shed 3 bases, with 19 bases lying between them. The CDR3, as DNA: TGTGCCAGCAGCTTAGGGTCCCCTGGGGACTTTCTCTACAATGAGCAGTTCTTC. This gives the protein CASSLGSPGDFLYNEQFF.